The TCR beta chain under discussion was sequenced for a study of OX40 agonist ivuxolimab in advanced cancers. As for this clone: Its target is unknown.

CDR3 length: 13 amino acids. Germline-derived CDR1 and CDR2 are LGHNA and YNFKEQ. V was cut by 1 base and J by 1 base, with 5 bases left in between. Study results and caveats: CD4+ and CD8+ blood T cells expanded clonally by week 6 at 0.1 to 3.0 mg/kg.

The table came from immunoSEQ multiplex PCR; TCRdb's copy has only in-frame clones and leaves some out. The table records approximately 74,000 clones, 90% to 95% of them present only once. The receptor was derived from an adult with an advanced solid tumor such as melanoma, head and neck, liver or kidney cancer. The chain combines TRBV4-2 with TRBJ2-7; the D gene could be TRBD1 or TRBD2 (5 bases each). Source: CD4+ or CD8+ T cells sorted from blood, taken in a trial of the OX40 agonist ivuxolimab. In DNA form, the CDR3 reads TGTGCCAGCAGCCAAGGGGGGTCCTACGAGCAGTACTTC. It codes for CASSQGGSYEQYF.